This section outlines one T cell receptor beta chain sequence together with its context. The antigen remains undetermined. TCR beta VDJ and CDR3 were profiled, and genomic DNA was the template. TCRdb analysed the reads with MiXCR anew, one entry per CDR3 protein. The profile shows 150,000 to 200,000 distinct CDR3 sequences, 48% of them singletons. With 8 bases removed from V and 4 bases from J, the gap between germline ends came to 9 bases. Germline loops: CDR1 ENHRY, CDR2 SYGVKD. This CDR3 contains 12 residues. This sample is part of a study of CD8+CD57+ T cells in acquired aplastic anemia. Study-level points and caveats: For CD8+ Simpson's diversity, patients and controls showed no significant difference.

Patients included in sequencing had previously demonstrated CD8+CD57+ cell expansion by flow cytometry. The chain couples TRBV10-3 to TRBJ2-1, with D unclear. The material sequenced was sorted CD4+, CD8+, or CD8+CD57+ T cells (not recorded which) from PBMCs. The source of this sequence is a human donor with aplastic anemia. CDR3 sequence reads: CAIAQAYNEQFF. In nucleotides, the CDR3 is TGTGCCATCGCTCAGGCTTACAATGAGCAGTTCTTC.